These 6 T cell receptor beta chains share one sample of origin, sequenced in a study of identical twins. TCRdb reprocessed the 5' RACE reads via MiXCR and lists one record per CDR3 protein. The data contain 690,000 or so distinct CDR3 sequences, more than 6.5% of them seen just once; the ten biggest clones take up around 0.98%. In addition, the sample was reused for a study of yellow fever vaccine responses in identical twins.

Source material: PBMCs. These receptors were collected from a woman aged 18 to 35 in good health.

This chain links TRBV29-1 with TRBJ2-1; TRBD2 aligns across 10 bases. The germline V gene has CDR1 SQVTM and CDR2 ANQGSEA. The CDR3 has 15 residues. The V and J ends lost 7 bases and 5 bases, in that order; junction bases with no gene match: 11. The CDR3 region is CSADDSGGPNNEQFF. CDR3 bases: TGCAGCGCCGACGATAGCGGGGGGCCGAACAATGAGCAGTTCTTC.

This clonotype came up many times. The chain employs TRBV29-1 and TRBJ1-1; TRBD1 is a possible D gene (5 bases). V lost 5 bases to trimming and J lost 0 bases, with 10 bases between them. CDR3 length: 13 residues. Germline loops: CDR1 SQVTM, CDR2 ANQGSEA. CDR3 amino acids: CSVRQNMNTEAFF. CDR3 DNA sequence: TGCAGCGTTCGACAGAACATGAACACTGAAGCTTTCTTT.

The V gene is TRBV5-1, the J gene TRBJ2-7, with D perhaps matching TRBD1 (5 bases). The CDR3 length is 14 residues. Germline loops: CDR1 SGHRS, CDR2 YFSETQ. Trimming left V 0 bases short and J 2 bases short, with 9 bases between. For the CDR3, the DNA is TGCGCCAGCAGCTTGGGCGTAGGGGCCTACGAGCAGTACTTC. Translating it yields CASSLGVGAYEQYF.

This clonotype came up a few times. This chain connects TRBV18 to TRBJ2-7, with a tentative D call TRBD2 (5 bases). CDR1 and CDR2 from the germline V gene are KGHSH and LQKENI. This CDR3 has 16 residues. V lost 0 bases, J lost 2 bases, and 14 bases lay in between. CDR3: CASSPPNGLGAYEQYF. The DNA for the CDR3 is TGTGCCAGCTCACCACCGAATGGGCTCGGGGCCTACGAGCAGTACTTC.

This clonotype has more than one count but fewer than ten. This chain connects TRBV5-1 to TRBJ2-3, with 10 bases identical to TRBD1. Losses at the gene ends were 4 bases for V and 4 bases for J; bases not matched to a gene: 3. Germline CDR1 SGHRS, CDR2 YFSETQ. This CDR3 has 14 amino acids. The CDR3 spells CASSAGQGSDTQYF. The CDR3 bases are TGCGCCAGCAGCGCGGGACAGGGGTCAGATACGCAGTATTTT.

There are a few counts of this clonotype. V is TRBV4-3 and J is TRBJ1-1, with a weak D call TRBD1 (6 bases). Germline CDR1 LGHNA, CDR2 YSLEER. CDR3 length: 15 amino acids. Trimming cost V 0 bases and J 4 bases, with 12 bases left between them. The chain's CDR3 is CASSQERGASTEAFF. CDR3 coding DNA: TGCGCCAGCAGCCAAGAGCGGGGGGCGTCCACTGAAGCTTTCTTT.